This T cell receptor beta chain was recovered during a study of blood T cell repertoires in COVID-19. In regard to this clone: Other nucleotide sequences from this sample produce the same CDR3.

The CDR3 extends over 20 amino acids. Measured with immunoSEQ multiplex PCR; TCRdb has only the in-frame clones, and not every one. The sample lists over 150,000 clones, roughly four fifths seen once, with 6.5% to 8.5% in the top ten. The TCR sequence derives from a human donor with acute or convalescent COVID-19. The donor label of this sample is uncertain. Sequenced input: peripheral blood. The chain joins TRBV21-1 to TRBJ2-6; the DNA was not compared with TRBD1, the D call given in the table. TRBV21-1 is classified as a pseudogene. The CDR3 bases are TGTGCCAGCAGCATCCCTGGGGGGACAGGGGAGGGCTCTGGGGCCAACGTCCTGACTTTC. Amino acid sequence: CASSIPGGTGEGSGANVLTF.